A selection of T cell receptor beta chains follows, all from one sample in a study of blood T cell repertoires in COVID-19. Method: immunoSEQ multiplex PCR; TCRdb's copy keeps in-frame clones and lacks some. This table holds a few hundred thousand clones, about four fifths found once. Sequenced material: PBMCs or T cells enriched from blood (not recorded which). The source of these receptors is a middle-aged man who had been exposed to COVID-19. Both conserved end residues are part of each CDR3. The D gene is left open where the match is weak. A clone size is listed for some rows: how often the clone was seen (once, few, many), or a class if it is expanded.

NA TRBJ1-4 few TRBV18 TGTGCCAGCTCACCCGGGTCCGGTTCTAATGAAAAACTGTTTTTT CASSPGSGSNEKLFF
NA TRBJ1-5 NA TRBV7-3 TGTGCCAGCAGCTTAACGGCTGATCAGCCCCAGCATTTT CASSLTADQPQHF
NA TRBJ2-5 once TRBV19 TGTGCCAGTAGTATATTCGAGGCCAAAGAGACCCAGTACTTC CASSIFEAKETQYF
TRBD1 TRBJ2-3 NA TRBV24-1 TGTGCCACCTCATTGGGGACAGGGATCACAGATACGCAGTATTTT CATSLGTGITDTQYF
TRBD1 TRBJ2-2 few TRBV12-3/TRBV12-4 TGTGCCAGCAGAGTAACAGGGGCCGGGGAGCTGTTTTTT CASRVTGAGELFF
NA TRBJ1-1 NA TRBV13 TGTGCCAGCAGCTTAGGCCACAGCGGGGCTTTCTTT CASSLGHSGAFF
NA TRBJ1-2 NA TRBV7-2 TGTGCCAGCAGCTTCCCCATTGCAGGGTCTGGCTACACCTTC CASSFPIAGSGYTF
NA TRBJ1-5 NA TRBV27 TGTGCCAGCAGTTTATACAGGGATCAGCCCCAGCATTTT CASSLYRDQPQHF
NA TRBJ1-1 NA TRBV11-1 TGTGCCAGCAGTAGGACGCGGGCCACTGAAGCTTTCTTT CASSRTRATEAFF
TRBD2 TRBJ2-1 NA TRBV9 TGTGCCAGCACCGCAACTTCTAGCGGGAGTTTGGGTGAGCAGTTCTTC CASTATSSGSLGEQFF
NA TRBJ1-5 NA TRBV7-9 TGTGCCAGCAACAAAGACAGTAATCAGCCCCAGCATTTT CASNKDSNQPQHF
NA TRBJ1-6 NA TRBV27 TGTGCCAGCAAGGCAGGTTGGTCCTATAATTCACCCCTCCACTTT CASKAGWSYNSPLHF
TRBD2 TRBJ2-7 NA TRBV9 TGTGCCAGCAGCGGCGGGGGCTCCTACGAGCAGTACTTC CASSGGGSYEQYF
NA TRBJ2-7 NA TRBV18 TGTGCCAGCTCGCTCGGCGGCGGTACCTACGAGCAGTACTTC CASSLGGGTYEQYF
NA TRBJ1-1 few TRBV6-5 TGTGCCGTCCAGACAGGCTTGAACACTGAAGCTTTCTTT CAVQTGLNTEAFF
NA TRBJ2-1 NA TRBV14 TGTGCCAGCAGCTTCTCCCGTGAGCAGTTCTTC CASSFSREQFF
NA TRBJ1-3 NA TRBV13 TGTGCCAGCAGCTTTCCGGGACAAGGAAACACCATATATTTT CASSFPGQGNTIYF
NA TRBJ1-2 NA TRBV5-4 TGTGCCAGCAGCCCCCCCTCACGAGGACTAGGCTATGGCTACACCTTC CASSPPSRGLGYGYTF
TRBD2 TRBJ2-1 NA TRBV5-4 TGTGCCAGCAGCTTAGGACTAGCGGCTCAGTCAATCAATGAGCAGTTCTTC CASSLGLAAQSINEQFF
TRBD1 TRBJ2-7 few TRBV6-1 TGTGCCAGCAGTGAAGTACAGGGGTACGAGCAGTACTTC CASSEVQGYEQYF
TRBD1 TRBJ2-3 NA TRBV6-1 TGTGCCAGCAGTGGACGGACAGGGATAATTAACACAGATACGCAGTATTTT CASSGRTGIINTDTQYF
NA TRBJ2-7 NA TRBV6-5 TGTGCCAGCAGTTACTCCTCAGGGAACCACGAGCAGTACTTC CASSYSSGNHEQYF
NA TRBJ1-1 NA TRBV9 TGTGCCAGCAGCACAAGAGGGATGAACACTGAAGCTTTCTTT CASSTRGMNTEAFF
NA TRBJ2-1 NA TRBV30 TGTGCCTGGGGGGAGGAGCAGTTCTTC CAWGEEQFF
NA TRBJ2-3 NA TRBV2 TGTGCCAGCAGTGAATTTATAGCGGACAGCACAGATACGCAGTATTTT CASSEFIADSTDTQYF
TRBD2 TRBJ2-5 few TRBV5-5 TGTGCCAGCAGCTTGGAGTTAGCGGGAGGGCGGGAGACCCAGTACTTC CASSLELAGGRETQYF
NA TRBJ1-1 NA TRBV7-3 TGTGCCAGCAGCGACGGGACACCAAAAGCTTTCTTT CASSDGTPKAFF
TRBD1 TRBJ2-4 NA TRBV10-3 TGTGCCATCAGTGAGACGCGGACAGGTTTGGGGTACTTC CAISETRTGLGYF
TRBD2 TRBJ2-2 NA TRBV7-9 TGTGCCAGCAGCCTCGCCCGGGGGGGATACACCGGGGAGCTGTTTTTT CASSLARGGYTGELFF
NA TRBJ2-7 NA TRBV6-5 TGTGCCAGCAGTTACCTGACAGGCATCTCCTACGAGCAGTACTTC CASSYLTGISYEQYF
TRBD2 TRBJ2-5 NA TRBV7-2 TGTGCCAGCAGCTCACAGCGGGAGAGCTATGAGACCCAGTACTTC CASSSQRESYETQYF
NA TRBJ2-1 NA TRBV12-3/TRBV12-4 TGTGCCAGCGCCATGAGAGGACCGCTTGAGGGGTTCTTC CASAMRGPLEGFF
NA TRBJ1-2 once TRBV5-1 TGCGCCAGCAGTTTGGACAGCTTCTATGGCTACACCTTC CASSLDSFYGYTF
NA TRBJ2-1 NA TRBV12-5 TGTGCTAGTGGTATGACTAGCTACAATGAGCAGTTCTTC CASGMTSYNEQFF
NA TRBJ1-4 once TRBV25-1 TGTGCCAGCAGTGAATATGGCGGGCGGGGTGATGAAAAACTGTTTTTT CASSEYGGRGDEKLFF
NA TRBJ2-3 NA TRBV24-1 TGTGCCACCAGGGCTAGTCTTTCTTCAGATACGCAGTATTTT CATRASLSSDTQYF
NA TRBJ1-2 NA TRBV11-2 TGTGCCAGCAGCACCCGGAGAACATATGGCTACACCTTC CASSTRRTYGYTF
NA TRBJ2-3 once TRBV10-2 TGCGCCAGCAGAGCCAGACGCTCCGGGGCAGATACGCAGTATTTT CASRARRSGADTQYF
TRBD2 TRBJ2-1 NA TRBV10-2 TGCGCCAGCAGCACCGCTGGTAGCGGGGCAAGCTCCTACAATGAGCAGTTCTTC CASSTAGSGASSYNEQFF
NA TRBJ1-3 NA TRBV18 TGTGCCAGCTCACCGTCCGATCAGTTCTCTGGAAACACCATATATTTT CASSPSDQFSGNTIYF
TRBD1 TRBJ1-4 NA TRBV30 TGTGCCTGGACTGGAGGGGGCAGGGCTAATGAAAAACTGTTTTTT CAWTGGGRANEKLFF
TRBD1 TRBJ1-1 NA TRBV5-1 TGCGCCAGTAAACCACCAACAGGGGCCGTTGAAGCTTTCTTT CASKPPTGAVEAFF
NA TRBJ1-4 few TRBV27 TGTGCCAGCAGACCACTATCCGCGGGGGAAAAACTGTTTTTT CASRPLSAGEKLFF
NA TRBJ2-1 NA TRBV11-3 TGTGCCAGCAGCTTATCTCCGGACTATCTCCCTTACAATGAGCAGTTCTTC CASSLSPDYLPYNEQFF
TRBD1 TRBJ1-6 few TRBV6-5 TGTGCCAGCGGACAGGGGGATTCACCCCTCCACTTT CASGQGDSPLHF
TRBD2 TRBJ2-7 few TRBV6-5 TGTGCCAGCAGTACTAGCGGGAGGTCCTACGAGCAGTACTTC CASSTSGRSYEQYF
NA TRBJ1-1 NA TRBV7-2 TGTGCCAGCAGCTTAGGTGTCCTAATGAACACTGAAGCTTTCTTT CASSLGVLMNTEAFF
TRBD1 TRBJ1-1 NA TRBV5-6 TGTGCCAGCAGCCCAATGGCAAGGACAGGGGGCACTGAAGCTTTCTTT CASSPMARTGGTEAFF